The 5 T cell receptor beta chains below come from one sample, sequenced in a study of OX40 agonist ivuxolimab in advanced cancers. TCRdb's table, derived via immunoSEQ multiplex PCR, lists solely in-frame clones and lacks some. Altogether 70,000 to 75,000 clones are present, about 88% being singletons, with the ten largest covering roughly 0.99%. Source: CD4+ or CD8+ T cells sorted from blood, taken in a trial of the OX40 agonist ivuxolimab. These receptors all stem from an adult with an advanced solid tumor such as melanoma, head and neck, liver or kidney cancer.

The chain joins TRBV5-6 to TRBJ2-5; TRBD2 agrees at 11 bases. J was trimmed by 2 bases and V by 3 bases; bases with no gene match: 6. Germline V CDR1 and CDR2: SGHDT, YYEEEE. The CDR3 loop spans 16 amino acids. DNA for the CDR3: TGTGCCAGCAGCTCTCGACTAGCGGGACTTCAAGAGACCCAGTACTTC. This translates into CASSSRLAGLQETQYF. Using reference TRBV5-6 and TRBJ2-5 for the parts outside the CDR3, the full variable domain is DAGVTQSPTHLIKTRGQQVTLRCSPKSGHDTVSWYQQALGQGPQFIFQYYEEEERQRGNFPDRFSGHQFPNYSSELNVNALLLGDSALYLCASSSRLAGLQETQYFGPGTRLLVL.

This CDR3 is CSATDRGGTEAFF. In nucleotides, the CDR3 is TGCAGCGCAACAGACAGGGGCGGCACTGAAGCTTTCTTT. The rearrangement uses TRBV29-1 and TRBJ1-1; 8 bases line up with TRBD1. Losses at the gene ends were 7 bases for V and 4 bases for J; bases not matched to a gene: 8. Per the germline V gene, CDR1 is SQVTM and CDR2 is ANQGSEA. The CDR3 is made up of 13 amino acids.

This clone was seen more than once but under ten times. This chain links TRBV18 with TRBJ2-7; tentatively, D is TRBD1 (6 bases). Germline V gene data show CDR1 as KGHSH and CDR2 as LQKENI. Trimming took 5 bases from V and 0 from J, leaving 8 bases between them. The CDR3 is made up of 13 amino acids. The CDR3 DNA reads TGTGCCAGCTCAATGACAGGCTCCTACGAGCAGTACTTC. Translating gives CASSMTGSYEQYF.

The chain recombines TRBV18 with TRBJ2-3; 7 nucleotides align to TRBD2. Germline V gene sequence: CDR1 KGHSH, CDR2 LQKENI. The CDR3 has 17 amino acids. V was pared by 0 bases and J by 1 base, with 7 bases of the junction left unmatched. The CDR3 DNA follows: TGTGCCAGCTCACCACCTAGCTCTAGCGGACGCACAGATACGCAGTATTTT. The encoded protein is CASSPPSSSGRTDTQYF.

In the case of this clone: Different DNA sequences within this sample yield the same CDR3. V is TRBV18 and J is TRBJ2-1; 11 nucleotides align to TRBD2. This CDR3 contains 15 residues. Trimming at V came to 3 bases and at J to 5 bases, leaving 3 bases not matched to a gene. Germline CDR1 is KGHSH and CDR2 is LQKENI. The CDR3 region is CASSPPGLADNEQFF. DNA of the CDR3: TGTGCCAGCTCACCGCCGGGACTAGCGGACAATGAGCAGTTCTTC.